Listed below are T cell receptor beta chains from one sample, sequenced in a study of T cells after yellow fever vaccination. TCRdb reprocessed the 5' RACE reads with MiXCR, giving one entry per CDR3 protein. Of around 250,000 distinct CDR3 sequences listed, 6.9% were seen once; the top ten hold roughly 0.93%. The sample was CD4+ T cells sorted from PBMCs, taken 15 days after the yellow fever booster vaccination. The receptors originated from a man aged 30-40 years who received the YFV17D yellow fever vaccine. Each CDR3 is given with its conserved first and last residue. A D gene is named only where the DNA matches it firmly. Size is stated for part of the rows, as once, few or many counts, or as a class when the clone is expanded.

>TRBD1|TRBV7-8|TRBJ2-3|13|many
TGTGCCACCCGGCCCCAGGGGGCAGATACGCAGTATTTT
CATRPQGADTQYF
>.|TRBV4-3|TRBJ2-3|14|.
TGCGCCAGCAGCCAAAACCGATTATCAGATACGCAGTATTTT
CASSQNRLSDTQYF
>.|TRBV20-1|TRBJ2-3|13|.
TGCAGTGCTAGAGTTGCGGTCACAGATACGCAGTATTTT
CSARVAVTDTQYF
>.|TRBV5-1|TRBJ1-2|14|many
TGCGCCAGCAGCTTGGGCCAGGGTGATTATGGCTACACCTTC
CASSLGQGDYGYTF
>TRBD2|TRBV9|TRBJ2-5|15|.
TGTGCCAGCAGCACCAGTCTAGCGGGAGTCGAGACCCAGTACTTC
CASSTSLAGVETQYF
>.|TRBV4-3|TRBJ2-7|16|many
TGCGCCAGCAGCCAGGATGGGACGTACAGGGCCTACGAGCAGTACTTC
CASSQDGTYRAYEQYF
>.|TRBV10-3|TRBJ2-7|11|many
TGTGCCAGCCGGGGAACCTACGAGCAGTACTTC
CASRGTYEQYF
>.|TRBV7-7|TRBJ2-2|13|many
TGTGCTAGCAGCAATGGGGGCACCGGGGAGCTGTTTTTT
CASSNGGTGELFF
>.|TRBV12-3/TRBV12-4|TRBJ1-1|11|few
TGTGCCAGCAGTTTAAGATGGGAAGCTTTCTTT
CASSLRWEAFF
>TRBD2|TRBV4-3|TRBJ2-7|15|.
TGCGCCAGCAGCCAAGGGGCGGGAGGAAGGTACGAGCAGTACTTC
CASSQGAGGRYEQYF